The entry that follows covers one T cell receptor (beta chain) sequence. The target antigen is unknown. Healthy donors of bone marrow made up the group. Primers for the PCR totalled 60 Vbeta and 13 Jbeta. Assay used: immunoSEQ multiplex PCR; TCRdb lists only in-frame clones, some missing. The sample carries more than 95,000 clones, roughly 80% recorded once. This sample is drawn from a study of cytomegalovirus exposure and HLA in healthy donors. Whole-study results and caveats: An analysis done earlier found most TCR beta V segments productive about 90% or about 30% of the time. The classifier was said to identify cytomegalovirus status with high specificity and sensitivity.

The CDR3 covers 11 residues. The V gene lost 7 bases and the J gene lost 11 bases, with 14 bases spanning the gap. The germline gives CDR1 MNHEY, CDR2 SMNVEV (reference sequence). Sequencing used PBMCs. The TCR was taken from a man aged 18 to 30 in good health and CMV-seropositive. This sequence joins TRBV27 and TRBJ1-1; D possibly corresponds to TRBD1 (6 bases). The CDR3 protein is CASIHGGLAFF. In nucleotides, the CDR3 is TGTGCCAGCATTCATGGGGGCTTGGCTTTCTTT.